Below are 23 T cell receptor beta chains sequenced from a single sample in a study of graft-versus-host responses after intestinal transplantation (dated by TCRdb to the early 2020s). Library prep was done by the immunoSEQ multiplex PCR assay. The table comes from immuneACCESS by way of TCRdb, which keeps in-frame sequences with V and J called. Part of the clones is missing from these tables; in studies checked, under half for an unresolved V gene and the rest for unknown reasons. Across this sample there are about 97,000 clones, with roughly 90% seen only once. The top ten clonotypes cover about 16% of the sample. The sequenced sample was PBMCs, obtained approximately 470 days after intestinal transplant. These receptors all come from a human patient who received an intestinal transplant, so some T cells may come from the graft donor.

The CDR3 loop is CASSLDGDPLGGYTF. The CDR3, as DNA: TGCGCCAGCAGCTTGGACGGCGACCCCCTCGGTGGCTACACCTTC. J is TRBJ1-2 and V is TRBV5-1; D not resolved. CDR1 SGHRS and CDR2 YFSETQ come from the germline V gene. The CDR3 consists of 15 residues. Trimming left V 0 bases short and J 7 bases short, with 16 bases between.

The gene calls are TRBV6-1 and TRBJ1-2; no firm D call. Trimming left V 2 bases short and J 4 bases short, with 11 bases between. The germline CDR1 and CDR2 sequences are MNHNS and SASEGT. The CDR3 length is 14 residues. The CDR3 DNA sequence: TGTGCCAGCAGTGAATTTTACACGGTCTATGGCTACACCTTC. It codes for CASSEFYTVYGYTF.

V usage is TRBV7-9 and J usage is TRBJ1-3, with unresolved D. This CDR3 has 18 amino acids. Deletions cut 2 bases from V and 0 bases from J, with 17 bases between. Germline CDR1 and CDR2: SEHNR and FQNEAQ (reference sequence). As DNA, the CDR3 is TGTGCCAGCAGCTTAAGGATCGTTTTCGCAAGCTCTGGAAACACCATATATTTT. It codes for CASSLRIVFASSGNTIYF.

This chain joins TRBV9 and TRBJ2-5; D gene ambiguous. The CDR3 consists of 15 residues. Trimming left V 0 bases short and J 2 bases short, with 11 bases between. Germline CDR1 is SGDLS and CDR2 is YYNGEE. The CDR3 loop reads CASSVVPNQQETQYF. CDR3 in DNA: TGTGCCAGCAGCGTAGTTCCAAACCAGCAAGAGACCCAGTACTTC. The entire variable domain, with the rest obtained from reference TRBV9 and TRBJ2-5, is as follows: DSGVTQTPKHLITATGQRVTLRCSPRSGDLSVYWYQQSLDQGLQFLIQYYNGEERAKGNILERFSAQQFPDLHSELNLSSLELGDSALYFCASSVVPNQQETQYFGPGTRLLVL.

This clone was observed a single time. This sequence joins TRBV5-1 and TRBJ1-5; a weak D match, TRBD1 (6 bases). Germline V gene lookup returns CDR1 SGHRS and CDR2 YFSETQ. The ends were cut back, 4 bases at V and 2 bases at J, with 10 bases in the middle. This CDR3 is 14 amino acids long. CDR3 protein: CASSLQGGNQPQHF. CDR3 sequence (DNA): TGCGCCAGCAGCCTACAGGGTGGCAATCAGCCCCAGCATTTT.

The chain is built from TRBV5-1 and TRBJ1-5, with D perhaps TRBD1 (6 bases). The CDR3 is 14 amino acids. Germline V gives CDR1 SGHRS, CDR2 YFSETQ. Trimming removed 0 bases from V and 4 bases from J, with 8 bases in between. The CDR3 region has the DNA TGCGCCAGCAGCTTGGGACAGGCGAATCAGCCCCAGCATTTT. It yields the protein CASSLGQANQPQHF.

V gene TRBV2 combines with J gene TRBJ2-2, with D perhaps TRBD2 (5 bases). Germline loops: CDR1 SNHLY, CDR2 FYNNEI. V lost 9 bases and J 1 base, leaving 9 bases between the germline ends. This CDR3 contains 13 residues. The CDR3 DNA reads TGTGCCAGTAGACGGGAGAACACCGGGGAGCTGTTTTTT. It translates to CASRRENTGELFF.

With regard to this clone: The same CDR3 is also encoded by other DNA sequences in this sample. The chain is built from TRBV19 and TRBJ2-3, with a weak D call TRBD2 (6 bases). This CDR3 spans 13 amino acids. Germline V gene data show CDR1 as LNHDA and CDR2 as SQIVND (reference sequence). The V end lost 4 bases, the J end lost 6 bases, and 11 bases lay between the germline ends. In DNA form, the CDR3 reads TGTGCCAGTAGTAGGGGACTGGCGGATACGCAGTATTTT. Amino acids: CASSRGLADTQYF.

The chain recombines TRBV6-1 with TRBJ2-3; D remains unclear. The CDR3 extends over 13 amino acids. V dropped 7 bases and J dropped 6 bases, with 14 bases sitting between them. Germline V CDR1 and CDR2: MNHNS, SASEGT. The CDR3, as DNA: TGTGCCAGCACTGAGACCGTCAGGGATACGCAGTATTTT. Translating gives CASTETVRDTQYF.

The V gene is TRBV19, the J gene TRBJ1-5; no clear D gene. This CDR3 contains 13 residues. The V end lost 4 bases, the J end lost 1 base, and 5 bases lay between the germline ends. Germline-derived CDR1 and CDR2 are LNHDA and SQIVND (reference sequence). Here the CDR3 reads CASSTDSNQPQHF. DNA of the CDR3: TGTGCCAGTAGTACAGACAGCAATCAGCCCCAGCATTTT.

The CDR3 protein is CASSLGQILSYGYTF. DNA for the CDR3: TGTGCCAGCAGCTTAGGACAGATCCTCTCCTATGGCTACACCTTC. This chain connects TRBV5-6 to TRBJ1-2; TRBD1 might be the D (6 bases). Between the trimmed V and J ends, which lost 2 bases and 4 bases, there was a span of 15 bases. Per germline, CDR1 SGHDT and CDR2 YYEEEE. The CDR3 has 15 residues.

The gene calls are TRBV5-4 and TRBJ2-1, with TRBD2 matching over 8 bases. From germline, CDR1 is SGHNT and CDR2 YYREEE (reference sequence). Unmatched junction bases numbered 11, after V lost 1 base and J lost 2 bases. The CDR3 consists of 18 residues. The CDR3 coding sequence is TGTGCCAGCAGCTTGTATGGGGTAGCGGGGCCACCCTACAATGAGCAGTTCTTC. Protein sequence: CASSLYGVAGPPYNEQFF.

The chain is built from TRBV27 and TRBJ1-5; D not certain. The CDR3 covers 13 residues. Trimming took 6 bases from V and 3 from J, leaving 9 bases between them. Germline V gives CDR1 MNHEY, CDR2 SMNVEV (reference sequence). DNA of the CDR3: TGTGCCAGCAGGGGTCACATCAATCAGCCCCAGCATTTT. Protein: CASRGHINQPQHF.

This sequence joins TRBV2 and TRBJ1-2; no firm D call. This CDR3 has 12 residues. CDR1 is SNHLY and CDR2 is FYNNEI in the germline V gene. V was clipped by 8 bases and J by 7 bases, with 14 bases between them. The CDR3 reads CASEGGKAGYTF. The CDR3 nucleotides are TGTGCCAGCGAGGGTGGGAAGGCTGGCTACACCTTC. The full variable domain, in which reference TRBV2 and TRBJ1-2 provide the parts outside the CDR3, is EPEVTQTPSHQVTQMGQEVILRCVPISNHLYFYWYRQILGQKVEFLVSFYNNEISEKSEIFDDQFSVERPDGSNFTLKIRSTKLEDSAMYFCASEGGKAGYTFGSGTRLTVV.

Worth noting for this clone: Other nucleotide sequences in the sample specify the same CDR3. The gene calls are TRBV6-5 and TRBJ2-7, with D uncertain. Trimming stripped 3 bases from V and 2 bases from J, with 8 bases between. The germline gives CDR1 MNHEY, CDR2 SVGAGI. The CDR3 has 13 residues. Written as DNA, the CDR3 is TGTGCCAGCAGTTATCCAGGAACCTACGAGCAGTACTTC. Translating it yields CASSYPGTYEQYF.

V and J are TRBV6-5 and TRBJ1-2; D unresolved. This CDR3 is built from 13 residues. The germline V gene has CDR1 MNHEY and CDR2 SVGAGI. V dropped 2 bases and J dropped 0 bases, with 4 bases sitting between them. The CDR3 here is CASSYTANYGYTF. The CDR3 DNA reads TGTGCCAGCAGTTACACGGCTAACTATGGCTACACCTTC.

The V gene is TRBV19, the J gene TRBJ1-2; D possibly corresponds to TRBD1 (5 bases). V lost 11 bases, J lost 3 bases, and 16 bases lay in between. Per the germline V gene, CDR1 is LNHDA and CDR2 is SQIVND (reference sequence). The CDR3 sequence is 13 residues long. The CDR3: CAASWQGYYGYTF. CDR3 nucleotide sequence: TGTGCCGCCAGTTGGCAGGGATACTATGGCTACACCTTC.

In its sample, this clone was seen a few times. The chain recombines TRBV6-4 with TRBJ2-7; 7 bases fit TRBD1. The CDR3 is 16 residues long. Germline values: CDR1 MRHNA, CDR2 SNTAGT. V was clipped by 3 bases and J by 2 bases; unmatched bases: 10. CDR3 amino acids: CASSEGPGTATYEQYF. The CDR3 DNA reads TGTGCCAGCAGTGAGGGGCCCGGGACAGCGACCTACGAGCAGTACTTC.

Here the CDR3 DNA reads TGCGCCAGCAGCTTGGCCATACCCGCCTACGAGCAGTACTTC. Translating it yields CASSLAIPAYEQYF. The gene calls are TRBV5-1 and TRBJ2-7; D uncertain. The CDR3 is made up of 14 amino acids. Trimming shortened V by 0 bases and J by 2 bases, and 9 bases separated the two germline ends. From germline, CDR1 is SGHRS and CDR2 YFSETQ.

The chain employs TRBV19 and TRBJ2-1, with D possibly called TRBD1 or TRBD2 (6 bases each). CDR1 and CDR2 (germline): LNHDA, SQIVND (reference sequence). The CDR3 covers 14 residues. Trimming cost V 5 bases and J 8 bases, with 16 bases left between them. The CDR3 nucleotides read TGTGCCAGTAGTTACGACTTGGGGGGCTATGAGCAGTTCTTC. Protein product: CASSYDLGGYEQFF.

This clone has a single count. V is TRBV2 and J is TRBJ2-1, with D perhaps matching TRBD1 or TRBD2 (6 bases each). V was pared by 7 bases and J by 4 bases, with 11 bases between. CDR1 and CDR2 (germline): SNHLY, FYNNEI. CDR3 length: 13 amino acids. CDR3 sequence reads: CASIGGLYNEQFF. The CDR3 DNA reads TGTGCCAGCATAGGGGGGCTTTACAATGAGCAGTTCTTC.

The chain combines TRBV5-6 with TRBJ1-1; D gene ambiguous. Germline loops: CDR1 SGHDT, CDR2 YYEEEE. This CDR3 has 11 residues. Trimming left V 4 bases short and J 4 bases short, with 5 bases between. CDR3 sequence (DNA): TGTGCCAGCAGCGCCGTCACTGAAGCTTTCTTT. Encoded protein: CASSAVTEAFF.

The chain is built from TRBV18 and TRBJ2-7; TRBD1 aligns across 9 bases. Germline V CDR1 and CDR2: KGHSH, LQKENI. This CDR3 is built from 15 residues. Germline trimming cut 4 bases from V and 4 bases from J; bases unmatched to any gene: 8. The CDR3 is CASSQPGQGVYEQYF. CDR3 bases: TGTGCCAGCTCACAACCGGGACAGGGCGTATACGAGCAGTACTTC. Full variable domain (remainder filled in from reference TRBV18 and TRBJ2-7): NAGVMQNPRHLVRRRGQEARLRCSPMKGHSHVYWYRQLPEEGLKFMVYLQKENIIDESGMPKERFSAEFPKEGPSILRIQQVVRGDSAAYFCASSQPGQGVYEQYFGPGTRLTVT.